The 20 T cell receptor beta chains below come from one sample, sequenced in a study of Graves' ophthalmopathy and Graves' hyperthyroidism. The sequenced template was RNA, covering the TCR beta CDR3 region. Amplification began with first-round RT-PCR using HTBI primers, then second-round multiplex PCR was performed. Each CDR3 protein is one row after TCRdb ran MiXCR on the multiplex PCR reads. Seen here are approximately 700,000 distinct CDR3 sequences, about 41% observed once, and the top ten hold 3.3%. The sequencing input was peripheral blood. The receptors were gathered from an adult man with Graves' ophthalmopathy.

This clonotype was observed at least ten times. This CDR3 is CASSGTGDQPQHF. Written as DNA, the CDR3 is TGTGCCAGCAGTGGGACGGGAGATCAGCCCCAGCATTTT. The rearrangement uses TRBV11-1 and TRBJ1-5, with D possibly TRBD1 on 5 matching bases. The V end lost 6 bases, the J end lost 5 bases, and 11 bases lay between the germline ends. CDR1 and CDR2 from the germline V gene are SGHAT and FQDESV (reference sequence). The length of the CDR3 is 13 residues.

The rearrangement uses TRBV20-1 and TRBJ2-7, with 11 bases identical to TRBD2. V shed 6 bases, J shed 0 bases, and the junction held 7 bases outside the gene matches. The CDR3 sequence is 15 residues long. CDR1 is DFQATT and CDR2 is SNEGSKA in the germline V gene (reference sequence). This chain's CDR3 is CSAAELAGASYEQYF. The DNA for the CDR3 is TGCAGTGCCGCCGAACTAGCGGGAGCCTCCTACGAGCAGTACTTC.

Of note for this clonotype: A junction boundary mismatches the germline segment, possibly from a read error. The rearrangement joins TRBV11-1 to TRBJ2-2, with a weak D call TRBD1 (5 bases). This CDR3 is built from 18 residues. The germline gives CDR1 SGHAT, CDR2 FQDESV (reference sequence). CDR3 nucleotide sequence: TGTGCCGGCAGCCAGACGATTTATTTGGGGCAGAACACCGGGGAGCTGTTTTTT. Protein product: CAGSQTIYLGQNTGELFF.

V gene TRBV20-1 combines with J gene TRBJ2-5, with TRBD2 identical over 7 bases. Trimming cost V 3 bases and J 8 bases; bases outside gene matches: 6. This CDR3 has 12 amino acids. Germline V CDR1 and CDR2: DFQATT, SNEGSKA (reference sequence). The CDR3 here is CSASGGGTTQYF. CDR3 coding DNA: TGCAGTGCTAGTGGGGGGGGAACTACCCAGTACTTC.

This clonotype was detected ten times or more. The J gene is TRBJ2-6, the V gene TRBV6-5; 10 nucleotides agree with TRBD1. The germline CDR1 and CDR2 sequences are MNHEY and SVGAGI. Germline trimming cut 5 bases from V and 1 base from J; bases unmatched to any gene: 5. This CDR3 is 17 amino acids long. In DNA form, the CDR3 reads TGTGCCAGCAGTCACCCGGGACAGGGGTCTGGGGCCAACGTCCTGACTTTC. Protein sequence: CASSHPGQGSGANVLTF.

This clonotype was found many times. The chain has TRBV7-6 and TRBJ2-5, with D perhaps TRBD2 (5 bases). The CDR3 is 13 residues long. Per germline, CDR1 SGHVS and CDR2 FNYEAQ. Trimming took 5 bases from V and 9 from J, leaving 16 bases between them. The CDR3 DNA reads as TGTGCCAGCAGCCAGGACTCCCACGGGGCCCAGTACTTC. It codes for CASSQDSHGAQYF. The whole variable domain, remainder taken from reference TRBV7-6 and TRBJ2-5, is GAGVSQSPRYKVTKRGQDVALRCDPISGHVSLYWYRQALGQGPEFLTYFNYEAQQDKSGLPNDRFSAERPEGSISTLTIQRTEQRDSAMYRCASSQDSHGAQYFGPGTRLLVL.

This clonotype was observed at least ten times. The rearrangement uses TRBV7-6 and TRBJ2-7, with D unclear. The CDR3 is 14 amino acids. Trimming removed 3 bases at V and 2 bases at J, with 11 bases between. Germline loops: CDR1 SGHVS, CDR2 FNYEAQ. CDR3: CASSLRITAYEQYF. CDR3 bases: TGTGCCAGCAGCTTGAGAATAACCGCCTACGAGCAGTACTTC.

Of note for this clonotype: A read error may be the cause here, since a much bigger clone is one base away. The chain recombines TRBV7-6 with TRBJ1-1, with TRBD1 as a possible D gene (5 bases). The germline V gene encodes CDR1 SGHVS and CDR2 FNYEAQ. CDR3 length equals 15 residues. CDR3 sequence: CASSLKAGMNTEASF. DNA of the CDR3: TGTGCCAGCAGCTTAAAAGCAGGGATGAACACTGAAGCTTCCTTT.

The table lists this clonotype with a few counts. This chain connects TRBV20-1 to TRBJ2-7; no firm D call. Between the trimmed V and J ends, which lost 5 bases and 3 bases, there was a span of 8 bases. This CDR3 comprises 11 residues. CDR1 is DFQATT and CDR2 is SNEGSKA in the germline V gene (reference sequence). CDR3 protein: CSAANNYEQYF. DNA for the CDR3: TGCAGTGCTGCAAACAACTACGAGCAGTACTTC.

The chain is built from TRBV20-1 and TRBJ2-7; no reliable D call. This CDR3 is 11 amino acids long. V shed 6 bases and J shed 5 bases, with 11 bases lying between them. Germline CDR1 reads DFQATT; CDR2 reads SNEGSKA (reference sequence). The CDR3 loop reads CSAQRVHEQYF. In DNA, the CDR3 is TGCAGTGCGCAAAGGGTCCACGAGCAGTACTTC.

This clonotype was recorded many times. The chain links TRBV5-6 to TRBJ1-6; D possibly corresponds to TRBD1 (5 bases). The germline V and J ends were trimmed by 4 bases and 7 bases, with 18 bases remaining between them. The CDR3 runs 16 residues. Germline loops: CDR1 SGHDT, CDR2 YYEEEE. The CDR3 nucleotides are TGTGCCAGCAGCCATTCCTCGACAGCTCTAAATTCACCCCTCCACTTT. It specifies CASSHSSTALNSPLHF.

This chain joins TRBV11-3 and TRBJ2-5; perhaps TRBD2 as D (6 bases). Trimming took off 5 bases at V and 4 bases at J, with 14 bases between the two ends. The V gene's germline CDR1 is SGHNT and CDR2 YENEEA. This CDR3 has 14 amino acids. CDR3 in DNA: TGTGCCAGCAGCCAAGCCGGAGCGGGAGAGACCCAGTACTTC. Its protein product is CASSQAGAGETQYF.

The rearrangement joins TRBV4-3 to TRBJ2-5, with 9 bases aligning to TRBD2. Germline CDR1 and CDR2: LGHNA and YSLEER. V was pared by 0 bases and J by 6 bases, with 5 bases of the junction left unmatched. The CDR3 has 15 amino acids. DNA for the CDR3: TGCGCCAGCAGCCAAGATAGCGGGAGCCGTCAGACCCAGTACTTC. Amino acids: CASSQDSGSRQTQYF.

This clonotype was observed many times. The CDR3 sequence: CSDLQPQGNSPLHF. The CDR3 DNA follows: TGCAGTGACCTCCAACCCCAGGGTAATTCACCCCTCCACTTT. The gene calls are TRBV20-1 and TRBJ1-6; TRBD1 is a possible D gene (5 bases). The CDR3 loop spans 14 amino acids. V was clipped by 7 bases and J by 6 bases, with 16 bases between them. Germline V gene data show CDR1 as DFQATT and CDR2 as SNEGSKA (reference sequence).

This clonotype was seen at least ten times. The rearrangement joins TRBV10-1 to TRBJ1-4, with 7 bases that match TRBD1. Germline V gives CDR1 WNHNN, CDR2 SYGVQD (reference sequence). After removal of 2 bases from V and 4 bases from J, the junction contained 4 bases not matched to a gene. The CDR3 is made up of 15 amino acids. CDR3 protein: CASSERDRGNEKLFF. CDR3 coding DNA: TGCGCCAGCAGTGAGAGGGACAGAGGTAATGAAAAACTGTTTTTT.

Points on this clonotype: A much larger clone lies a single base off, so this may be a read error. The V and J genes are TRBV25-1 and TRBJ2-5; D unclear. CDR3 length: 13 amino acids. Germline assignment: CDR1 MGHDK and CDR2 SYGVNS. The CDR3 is CTSSESGWETQYF. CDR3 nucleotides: TGTACCAGCAGTGAATCCGGGTGGGAGACCCAGTACTTC.

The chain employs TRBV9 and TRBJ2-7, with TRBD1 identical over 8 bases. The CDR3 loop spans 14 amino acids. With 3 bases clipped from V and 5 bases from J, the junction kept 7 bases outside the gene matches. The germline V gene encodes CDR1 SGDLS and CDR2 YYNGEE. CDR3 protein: CASSGAAGGHEQYF. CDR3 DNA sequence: TGTGCCAGCAGCGGGGCGGCAGGGGGCCACGAGCAGTACTTC.

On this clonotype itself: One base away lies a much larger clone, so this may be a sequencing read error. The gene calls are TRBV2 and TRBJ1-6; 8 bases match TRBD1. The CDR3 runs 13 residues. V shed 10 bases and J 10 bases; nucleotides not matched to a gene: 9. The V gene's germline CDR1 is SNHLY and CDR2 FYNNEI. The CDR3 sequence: CAIPGQADSPLHF. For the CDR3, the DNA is TGTGCCATCCCGGGACAGGCGGACTCACCCCTCCACTTT.

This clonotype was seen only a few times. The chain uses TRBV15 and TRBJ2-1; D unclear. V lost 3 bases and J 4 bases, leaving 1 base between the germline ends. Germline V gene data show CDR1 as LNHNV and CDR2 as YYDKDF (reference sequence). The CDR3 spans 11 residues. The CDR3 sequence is CATSSYNEQFF. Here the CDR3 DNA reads TGTGCCACCAGCAGTTACAATGAGCAGTTCTTC.

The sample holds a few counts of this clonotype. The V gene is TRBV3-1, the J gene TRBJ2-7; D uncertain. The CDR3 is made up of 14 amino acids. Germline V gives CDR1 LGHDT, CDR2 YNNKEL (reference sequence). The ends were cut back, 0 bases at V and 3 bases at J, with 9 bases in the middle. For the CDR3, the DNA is TGTGCCAGCAGCCAAGAGCCGGTCTTCTACGAGCAGTACTTC. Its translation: CASSQEPVFYEQYF.